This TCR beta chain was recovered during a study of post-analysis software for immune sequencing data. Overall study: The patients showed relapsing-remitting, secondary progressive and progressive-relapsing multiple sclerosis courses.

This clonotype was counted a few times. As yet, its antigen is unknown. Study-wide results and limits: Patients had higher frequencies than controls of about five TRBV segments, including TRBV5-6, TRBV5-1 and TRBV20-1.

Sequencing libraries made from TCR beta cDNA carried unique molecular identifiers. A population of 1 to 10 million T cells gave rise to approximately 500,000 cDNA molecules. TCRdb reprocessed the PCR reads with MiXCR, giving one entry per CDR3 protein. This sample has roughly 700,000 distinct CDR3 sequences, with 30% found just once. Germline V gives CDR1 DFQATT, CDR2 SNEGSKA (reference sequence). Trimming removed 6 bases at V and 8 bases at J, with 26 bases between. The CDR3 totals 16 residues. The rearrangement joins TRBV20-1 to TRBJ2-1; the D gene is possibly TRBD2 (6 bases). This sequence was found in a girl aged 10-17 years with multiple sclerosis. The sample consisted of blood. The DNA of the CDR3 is TGCAGTGCAGGAGGGGAGGTACGGCGAGAGGTGGATGAGCAGTTCTTC. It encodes CSAGGEVRREVDEQFF.